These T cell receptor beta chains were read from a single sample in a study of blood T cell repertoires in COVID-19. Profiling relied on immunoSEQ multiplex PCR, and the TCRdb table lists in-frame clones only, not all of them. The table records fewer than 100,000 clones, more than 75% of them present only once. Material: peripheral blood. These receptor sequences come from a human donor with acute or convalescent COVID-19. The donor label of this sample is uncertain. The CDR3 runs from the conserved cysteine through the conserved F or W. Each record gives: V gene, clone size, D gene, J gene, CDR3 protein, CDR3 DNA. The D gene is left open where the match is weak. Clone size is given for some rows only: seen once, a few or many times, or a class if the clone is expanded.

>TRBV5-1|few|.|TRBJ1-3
CASSGGQTSGNTIYF
TGCGCCAGCAGCGGAGGACAGACCTCTGGAAACACCATATATTTT
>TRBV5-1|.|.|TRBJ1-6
CASSFGQNSPLHF
TGCGCCAGCAGCTTTGGACAGAATTCACCCCTCCACTTT
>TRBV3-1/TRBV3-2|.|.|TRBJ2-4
CASSQDSGLAKNIQYF
TGTGCCAGCAGCCAAGATTCAGGGCTAGCCAAAAACATTCAGTACTTC
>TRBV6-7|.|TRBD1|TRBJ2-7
CASSYSGGQGDEQYF
TGTGCCAGCAGTTACTCGGGGGGACAGGGGGACGAGCAGTACTTC
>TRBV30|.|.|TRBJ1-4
CAWSVVGRGGNEKLFF
TGTGCCTGGAGTGTGGTGGGAAGGGGAGGGAATGAAAAACTGTTTTTT
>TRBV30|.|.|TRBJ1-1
CAWSVVGPGTEAFF
TGTGCCTGGAGTGTTGTGGGTCCGGGCACTGAAGCTTTCTTT
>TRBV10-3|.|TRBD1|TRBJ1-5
CAISAFGTGGNQPQHF
TGTGCCATCAGTGCCTTCGGGACAGGGGGCAATCAGCCCCAGCATTTT
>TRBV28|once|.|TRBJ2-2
CASTAARGGGGELFF
TGTGCCAGCACCGCGGCAAGGGGGGGTGGCGGGGAGCTGTTTTTT
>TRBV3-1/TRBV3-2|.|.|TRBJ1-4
CASSPRGGVGEKLFF
TGTGCCAGCAGCCCGAGGGGGGGCGTCGGTGAAAAACTGTTTTTT
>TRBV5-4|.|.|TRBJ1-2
CASSPRSELFYGYTF
TGTGCCAGCAGCCCCCGAAGCGAACTTTTCTATGGCTACACCTTC
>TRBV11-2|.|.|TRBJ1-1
CASSHRDTQVVNTEAFF
TGTGCCAGCAGCCATCGGGACACCCAAGTGGTGAACACTGAAGCTTTCTTT
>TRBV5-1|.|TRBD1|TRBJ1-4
CASSIGTVKNEKLFF
TGCGCCAGCAGCATCGGGACAGTCAAAAATGAAAAACTGTTTTTT
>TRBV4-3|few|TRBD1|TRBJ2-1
CASSQAHRGSYNEQFF
TGCGCCAGCAGCCAAGCCCACAGGGGTTCCTACAATGAGCAGTTCTTC
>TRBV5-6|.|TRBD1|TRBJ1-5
CASSPQDRPNQPQHF
TGTGCCAGCAGCCCCCAGGACAGGCCCAATCAGCCCCAGCATTTT
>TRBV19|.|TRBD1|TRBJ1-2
CASIDRGLNGYTF
TGTGCCAGTATTGACAGGGGCCTCAATGGCTACACCTTC
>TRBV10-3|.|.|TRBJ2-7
CAISESASFHEQYF
TGTGCCATCAGTGAGTCGGCTAGCTTCCACGAGCAGTACTTC
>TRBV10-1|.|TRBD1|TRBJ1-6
CASSAGQGNSPLHF
TGCGCCAGCAGTGCGGGACAGGGAAATTCACCCCTCCACTTT
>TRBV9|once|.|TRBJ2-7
CASRNDKTYEQYF
TGTGCCAGCAGGAATGACAAGACCTACGAGCAGTACTTC
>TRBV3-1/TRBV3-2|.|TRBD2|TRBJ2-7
CASSQSPGGVPYEQYF
TGTGCCAGCAGCCAATCCCCCGGGGGGGTCCCCTACGAGCAGTACTTC
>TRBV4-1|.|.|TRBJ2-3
CASSQDRNTDTQYF
TGCGCCAGCAGCCAAGACAGGAACACAGATACGCAGTATTTT
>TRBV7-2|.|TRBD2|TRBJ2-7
CASSLGLVREQYF
TGTGCCAGCAGCTTGGGACTAGTGCGCGAGCAGTACTTC
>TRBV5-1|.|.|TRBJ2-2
CASSRGTENTGELFF
TGCGCCAGCAGCCGGGGGACGGAGAACACCGGGGAGCTGTTTTTT
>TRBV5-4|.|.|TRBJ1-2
CASSFGLNYGYTF
TGTGCCAGCAGCTTCGGGTTAAACTATGGCTACACCTTC
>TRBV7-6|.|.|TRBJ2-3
CASSHVGDTQYF
TGTGCCAGCAGCCATGTCGGAGATACGCAGTATTTT
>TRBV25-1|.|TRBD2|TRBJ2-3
CASTGGGSDTQYF
TGTGCCAGCACCGGCGGGGGGTCAGATACGCAGTATTTT
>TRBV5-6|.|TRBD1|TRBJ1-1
CASSPPGTAWPLAFF
TGTGCCAGCAGCCCTCCCGGGACAGCGTGGCCCCTGGCTTTCTTT
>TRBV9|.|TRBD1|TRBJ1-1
CASSQQGAITEAFF
TGTGCCAGCAGCCAACAGGGGGCGATCACTGAAGCTTTCTTT
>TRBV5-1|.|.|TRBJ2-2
CASSARGFTGELFF
TGCGCCAGCAGCGCCAGGGGATTCACCGGGGAGCTGTTTTTT
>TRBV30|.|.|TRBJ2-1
CAWSGMYNEQFF
TGTGCCTGGAGTGGTATGTACAATGAGCAGTTCTTC
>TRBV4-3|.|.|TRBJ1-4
CASSPGQTNEKLFF
TGCGCCAGCAGCCCCGGACAGACTAATGAAAAACTGTTTTTT
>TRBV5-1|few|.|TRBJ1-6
CASSFGSNNSPLHF
TGCGCCAGCAGCTTTGGGAGTAATAATTCACCCCTCCACTTT
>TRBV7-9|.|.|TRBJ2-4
CASSTGIGKNIQYF
TGTGCCAGCAGCACCGGGATCGGCAAAAACATTCAGTACTTC
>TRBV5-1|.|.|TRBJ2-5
CASSLPGNQETQYF
TGCGCCAGCAGCTTGCCGGGAAACCAAGAGACCCAGTACTTC
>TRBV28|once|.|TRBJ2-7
CASTGSRYEQYF
TGTGCCAGCACGGGGAGCCGTTACGAGCAGTACTTC
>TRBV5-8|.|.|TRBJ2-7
CASRLAGQSYEQYF
TGTGCCAGCAGACTTGCAGGTCAGTCCTACGAGCAGTACTTC
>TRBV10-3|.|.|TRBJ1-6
CASAARGENSPLHF
TGTGCCTCCGCCGCGCGGGGTGAGAATTCACCCCTCCACTTT
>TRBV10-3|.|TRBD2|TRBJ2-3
CAISESTSSGAYF
TGTGCCATCAGTGAGTCGACTAGCAGTGGGGCGTATTTT
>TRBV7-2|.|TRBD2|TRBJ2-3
CASSRRLAGAHAQYF
TGTGCCAGCAGCCGGCGACTAGCGGGGGCGCACGCGCAGTATTTT
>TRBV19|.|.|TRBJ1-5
CASRPPDRFLGSNQPQHF
TGTGCCAGCCGACCCCCCGACAGGTTTTTAGGGAGCAATCAGCCCCAGCATTTT
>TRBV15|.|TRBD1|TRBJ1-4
CADRVDEKLFF
TGTGCAGACAGGGTGGATGAAAAACTGTTTTTT
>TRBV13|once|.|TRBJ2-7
CASSLKSGASYEQYF
TGTGCCAGCAGCTTGAAAAGCGGCGCTTCCTACGAGCAGTACTTC
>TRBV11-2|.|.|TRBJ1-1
CASSLGAKNTEAFF
TGTGCCAGCAGCTTGGGGGCCAAGAACACTGAAGCTTTCTTT
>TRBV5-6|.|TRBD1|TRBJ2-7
CASSLGPGQFYEQYF
TGTGCCAGCAGCTTGGGGCCGGGACAGTTTTACGAGCAGTACTTC
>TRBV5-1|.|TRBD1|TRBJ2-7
CASSSGQGAFYEQYF
TGCGCCAGCAGCTCCGGACAGGGGGCCTTTTACGAGCAGTACTTC
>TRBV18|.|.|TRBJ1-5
CASSPPEASWPQHF
TGTGCCAGCTCACCCCCAGAGGCCTCTTGGCCCCAGCATTTT
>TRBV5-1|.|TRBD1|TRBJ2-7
CASSLMGTGGSYEQYF
TGCGCCAGCAGCTTGATGGGGACAGGGGGTTCCTACGAGCAGTACTTC